Listed below are T cell receptor beta chains from one sample, sequenced in a study of blood T cell repertoires in COVID-19. Assay used: immunoSEQ multiplex PCR; TCRdb lists only in-frame clones, some missing. Of about 150,000 clones in the sample, around 83% are singletons; the top ten hold 25% to 30%. Material for sequencing was peripheral blood. Every receptor here comes from a woman aged 60 to 75 with acute or convalescent COVID-19. CDR3s include the opening cysteine and the closing phenylalanine or tryptophan. The D gene is left open where the match is weak. The size of a clone is reported for some rows only, either as once, few or many, or as a class for expanded clones.

j_gene | v_gene | d_gene | abundance | len | CDR3aa | CDR3nt
TRBJ1-3 | TRBV5-6 | . | . | 15 | CASSLKPSSGNTIYF | TGTGCCAGCAGCTTGAAGCCCTCCTCTGGAAACACCATATATTTT
TRBJ1-1 | TRBV27 | . | . | 14 | CASQGPARNTEAFF | TGTGCCAGTCAGGGGCCGGCCAGGAACACTGAAGCTTTCTTT
TRBJ1-5 | TRBV28 | . | . | 15 | CASSFSSLYNQPQHF | TGTGCCAGCAGTTTCAGCTCACTATATAATCAGCCCCAGCATTTT
TRBJ1-2 | TRBV5-1 | . | . | 14 | CASSLGDGNYGYTF | TGCGCCAGCAGCTTGGGAGACGGGAACTATGGCTACACCTTC
TRBJ1-1 | TRBV7-8 | TRBD1 | . | 13 | CASSSPGGSEAFF | TGTGCCAGCAGCTCTCCAGGGGGCTCTGAAGCTTTCTTT
TRBJ2-1 | TRBV7-9 | TRBD2 | . | 16 | CASSLRTGLEGGEQFF | TGTGCCAGCAGCTTAAGAACGGGACTAGAGGGAGGTGAGCAGTTCTTC
TRBJ1-5 | TRBV6-2/TRBV6-3 | TRBD1 | . | 15 | CASSKGQAVNQPQHF | TGTGCCAGCAGCAAGGGACAGGCAGTAAATCAGCCCCAGCATTTT
TRBJ1-1 | TRBV19 | TRBD1 | . | 15 | CASSIQGAWGTEAFF | TGTGCCAGTAGTATACAGGGGGCCTGGGGCACTGAAGCTTTCTTT
TRBJ2-1 | TRBV7-2 | . | . | 15 | CASSHALAGAGEQFF | TGTGCCAGCAGCCACGCCCTGGCGGGGGCAGGTGAGCAGTTCTTC
TRBJ2-1 | TRBV2 | TRBD1 | once | 14 | CASSSGTGPHEQFF | TGTGCCAGCAGTTCCGGGACAGGGCCCCATGAGCAGTTCTTC
TRBJ1-2 | TRBV7-2 | TRBD1 | . | 17 | CASSSTIGTGGRYGYTF | TGTGCCAGCAGCTCTACAATCGGGACAGGGGGAAGGTATGGCTACACCTTC
TRBJ2-7 | TRBV2 | . | . | 14 | CASSGAESTYEQYF | TGTGCCAGCAGCGGAGCGGAGAGTACCTACGAGCAGTACTTC
TRBJ1-6 | TRBV12-3/TRBV12-4 | . | . | 12 | CASSLDATGQNF | TGTGCCAGCAGTTTAGACGCGACAGGTCAGAACTTT
TRBJ1-4 | TRBV19 | . | . | 14 | CASSMTLTNEKLFF | TGTGCCAGTAGTATGACACTAACTAATGAAAAACTGTTTTTT
TRBJ1-1 | TRBV9 | . | once | 14 | CASSKGGRDTEAFF | TGTGCCAGCAGTAAGGGGGGGCGAGACACTGAAGCTTTCTTT
TRBJ1-5 | TRBV19 | . | . | 15 | CASSSSGTPNQPQHF | TGTGCCAGTAGTAGCTCCGGGACACCAAATCAGCCCCAGCATTTT
TRBJ2-5 | TRBV5-1 | TRBD2 | . | 15 | CASSLVSSGFETQYF | TGCGCCAGCAGCTTGGTGTCTAGCGGGTTTGAGACCCAGTACTTC
TRBJ2-7 | TRBV2 | TRBD1 | . | 11 | CASLGQAEQYF | TGTGCCAGCCTGGGACAGGCCGAGCAGTACTTC
TRBJ1-5 | TRBV6-5 | . | few | 13 | CASSYRRYQPQHF | TGTGCCAGCAGTTACCGGCGGTATCAGCCCCAGCATTTT
TRBJ1-5 | TRBV18 | . | . | 16 | CASSPLTGRGNQPQHF | TGTGCCAGCTCACCCTTAACAGGGAGGGGCAATCAGCCCCAGCATTTT
TRBJ1-2 | TRBV3-1/TRBV3-2 | TRBD1 | . | 15 | CASSQGGQGNYGYTF | TGTGCCAGCAGCCAAGGTGGACAGGGAAACTATGGCTACACCTTC
TRBJ2-2 | TRBV11-3 | . | . | 13 | CASSFRVDGELFF | TGTGCCAGCAGCTTCAGGGTTGACGGGGAGCTGTTTTTT
TRBJ1-2 | TRBV5-1 | . | . | 14 | CASSPRNGGYGYTF | TGCGCCAGCAGCCCCCGCAACGGGGGATATGGCTACACCTTC
TRBJ2-3 | TRBV5-1 | . | . | 15 | CASSLGQGYTDTQYF | TGCGCCAGCAGCTTGGGGCAGGGCTACACAGATACGCAGTATTTT
TRBJ2-7 | TRBV5-1 | TRBD1 | few | 15 | CASKPTGTGVSEQYF | TGCGCCAGCAAACCAACCGGGACAGGGGTTTCCGAGCAGTACTTC
TRBJ1-2 | TRBV5-1 | . | . | 14 | CASSLARSNYGYTF | TGCGCCAGCAGCTTGGCTAGATCAAACTATGGCTACACCTTC
TRBJ2-5 | TRBV5-1 | TRBD2 | . | 15 | CASSLSGGRQETQYF | TGCGCCAGCAGCTTGAGCGGGGGCCGGCAAGAGACCCAGTACTTC
TRBJ1-5 | TRBV12-5 | TRBD1 | . | 15 | CASGGTGRSNQPQHF | TGTGCTAGTGGTGGGACAGGGAGAAGCAATCAGCCCCAGCATTTT
TRBJ1-2 | TRBV5-6 | . | . | 15 | CASSARRGPQDGYTF | TGTGCCAGCAGCGCGCGCAGGGGTCCGCAGGATGGCTACACCTTC
TRBJ1-1 | TRBV2 | TRBD1 | . | 15 | CASSPRTGPNTEAFF | TGTGCCAGCAGTCCCCGGACAGGTCCGAACACTGAAGCTTTCTTT
TRBJ1-2 | TRBV4-2 | . | . | 13 | CASSREQGDGYTF | TGTGCCAGCAGCCGTGAACAGGGAGACGGCTACACCTTC
TRBJ2-1 | TRBV24-1 | TRBD1 | . | 15 | CATSESGTGGSEQFF | TGTGCCACCAGTGAGTCCGGGACAGGGGGTAGTGAGCAGTTCTTC
TRBJ2-6 | TRBV15 | . | . | 13 | CATRASGANVLTF | TGTGCCACCAGAGCCTCTGGGGCCAACGTCCTGACTTTC
TRBJ2-1 | TRBV5-4 | TRBD1 | . | 13 | CASTPLQGSEQFF | TGTGCCAGCACTCCCCTACAGGGGAGTGAGCAGTTCTTC
TRBJ2-3 | TRBV11-2 | TRBD2 | . | 18 | CASSLVSLAGGRTDTQYF | TGTGCCAGCAGCTTAGTTTCACTAGCGGGGGGACGCACAGATACGCAGTATTTT
TRBJ2-6 | TRBV5-4 | . | . | 15 | CASSRQESGANVLTF | TGTGCCAGCAGCCGACAGGAGTCTGGGGCCAACGTCCTGACTTTC
TRBJ1-2 | TRBV5-1 | . | . | 13 | CASSDQGLYGYTF | TGCGCCAGCAGCGATCAGGGTCTCTATGGCTACACCTTC
TRBJ2-5 | TRBV6-5 | TRBD1 | . | 13 | CASSRDRQETQYF | TGTGCCAGCAGTAGGGACAGGCAAGAGACCCAGTACTTC
TRBJ2-1 | TRBV5-1 | . | . | 12 | CASSSRGNEQFF | TGCGCCAGCAGTTCCAGGGGCAATGAGCAGTTCTTC
TRBJ2-4 | TRBV10-3 | TRBD1 | . | 13 | CAIAGTGVDIQYF | TGTGCCATCGCCGGGACAGGGGTAGACATTCAGTACTTC
TRBJ1-1 | TRBV19 | TRBD1 | . | 18 | CASSIDYGQGASNTEAFF | TGTGCCAGTAGTATAGATTATGGACAGGGGGCGAGTAACACTGAAGCTTTCTTT
TRBJ2-1 | TRBV19 | TRBD2 | . | 15 | CASSIVASGGNEQFF | TGTGCCAGTAGTATAGTGGCTAGCGGGGGCAATGAGCAGTTCTTC
TRBJ1-1 | TRBV7-3 | . | . | 11 | CASSQGRWAFF | TGTGCCAGCAGTCAAGGGAGGTGGGCTTTCTTT
TRBJ2-2 | TRBV9 | . | . | 17 | CASSVVGGSWGTGELFF | TGTGCCAGCAGCGTAGTTGGAGGGTCTTGGGGCACCGGGGAGCTGTTTTTT
TRBJ2-2 | TRBV24-1 | . | . | 13 | CATSDHYTGELFF | TGTGCCACCAGTGATCACTATACCGGGGAGCTGTTTTTT
TRBJ1-1 | TRBV7-8 | TRBD1 | . | 17 | CASSYSRTGIRRVEAFF | TGTGCCAGCAGCTACAGTCGGACAGGGATACGGAGAGTTGAAGCTTTCTTT
TRBJ1-1 | TRBV10-3 | . | . | 13 | CAVSSSVNTEAFF | TGTGCCGTATCATCTAGTGTGAACACTGAAGCTTTCTTT
TRBJ2-1 | TRBV11-2 | . | . | 14 | CASSLAPGIDEQFF | TGTGCCAGCAGCTTAGCCCCAGGGATCGATGAGCAGTTCTTC
TRBJ2-3 | TRBV5-1 | TRBD2 | . | 16 | CASSLDIAGGTDTQYF | TGCGCCAGCAGCTTGGACATAGCGGGGGGCACAGATACGCAGTATTTT
TRBJ1-1 | TRBV9 | TRBD1 | . | 15 | CASSPRGTENTEAFF | TGTGCCAGCAGCCCACGCGGGACAGAGAACACTGAAGCTTTCTTT
TRBJ1-1 | TRBV6-6 | . | . | 13 | CASRVNRNTEAFF | TGTGCCAGCAGGGTAAACAGGAACACTGAAGCTTTCTTT
TRBJ2-1 | TRBV9 | TRBD2 | few | 16 | CASSDQGLAGYNEQFF | TGTGCCAGCAGCGACCAGGGACTAGCGGGGTACAATGAGCAGTTCTTC
TRBJ1-1 | TRBV12-3/TRBV12-4 | . | . | 13 | CASGLAGAAEAFF | TGTGCCAGCGGGCTTGCAGGGGCCGCTGAAGCTTTCTTT
TRBJ1-5 | TRBV10-2 | . | . | 14 | CASSDEGTGQPQHF | TGCGCCAGCAGTGATGAGGGAACGGGGCAGCCCCAGCATTTT
TRBJ1-1 | TRBV5-1 | . | . | 14 | CANSSRTDGVEAFF | TGCGCCAACAGCTCTCGGACAGACGGCGTTGAAGCTTTCTTT
TRBJ1-2 | TRBV5-1 | TRBD1 | . | 14 | CASSLGQGPYGYTF | TGCGCCAGCAGCTTAGGACAGGGACCCTATGGCTACACCTTC
TRBJ1-2 | TRBV7-8 | . | . | 15 | CASSLAAQGNYGYTF | TGTGCCAGCAGCTTAGCGGCCCAGGGAAACTATGGCTACACCTTC
TRBJ1-1 | TRBV15 | . | . | 9 | CATEAEAFF | TGTGCCACCGAGGCAGAAGCTTTCTTT
TRBJ1-4 | TRBV30 | . | . | 12 | CAWSAGGEKLFF | TGTGCCTGGAGTGCTGGAGGAGAAAAACTGTTTTTT
TRBJ2-5 | TRBV19 | . | . | 13 | CASSLRGQETQYF | TGTGCCAGTAGTCTCCGGGGCCAAGAGACCCAGTACTTC